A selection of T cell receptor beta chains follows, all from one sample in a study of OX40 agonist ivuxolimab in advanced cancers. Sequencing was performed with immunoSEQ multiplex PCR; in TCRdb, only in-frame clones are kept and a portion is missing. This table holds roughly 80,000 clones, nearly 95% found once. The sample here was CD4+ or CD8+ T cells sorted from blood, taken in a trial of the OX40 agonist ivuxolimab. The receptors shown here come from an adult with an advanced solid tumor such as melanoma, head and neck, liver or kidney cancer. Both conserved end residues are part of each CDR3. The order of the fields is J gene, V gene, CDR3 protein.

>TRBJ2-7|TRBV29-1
CSARDRSSSYEQYF
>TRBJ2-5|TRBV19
CASSPHPGSGAPQETQYF
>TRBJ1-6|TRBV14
CASSQFTEYNSPLHF
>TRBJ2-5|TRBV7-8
CASSPTGKETQYF
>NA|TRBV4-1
CASSHPSGGAPEQYF
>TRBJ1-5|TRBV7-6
CASSPRQGPNNQPQHF
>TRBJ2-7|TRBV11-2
CASSSPRPYEQYF
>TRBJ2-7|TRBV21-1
CASSDRRLAGSCTYEQYF
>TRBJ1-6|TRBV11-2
CASSEQGVGPYNSPLHF
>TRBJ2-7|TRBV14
CASSPSAYEQYF
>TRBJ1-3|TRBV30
CAWRNRGGNTIYF
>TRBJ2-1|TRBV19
CASSSLAGGNYNEQFF
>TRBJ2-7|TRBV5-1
CASSLEVGRAFYEQYF
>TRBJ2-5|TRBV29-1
CSVDGERDQKGETQYF
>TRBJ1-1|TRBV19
CASSISGWGTEAFF
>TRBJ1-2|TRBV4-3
CASSQDIDRTGGYTF
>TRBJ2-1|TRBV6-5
CASSYLGASYNEQFF
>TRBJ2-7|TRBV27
CASSFPGQGSEQYF
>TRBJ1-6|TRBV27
CASSFKYRIVGSPLHF
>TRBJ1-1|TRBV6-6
CASSYSSEAFF
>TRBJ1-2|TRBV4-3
CASSQDPGYTF
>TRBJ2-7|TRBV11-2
CASSLVGGQAYEQYF
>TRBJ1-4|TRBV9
CASSSLGTVNEKLFF
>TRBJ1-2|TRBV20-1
CSANGYTF
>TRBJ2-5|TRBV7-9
CASSSPDQTGEETQYF
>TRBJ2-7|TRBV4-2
CASSQEHSGRIYEQYF
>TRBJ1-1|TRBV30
CAWSVLGGNTEAFF
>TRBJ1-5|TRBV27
CASSLLGGHQPQHF
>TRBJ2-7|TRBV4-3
CASSQWTGGSEQYF
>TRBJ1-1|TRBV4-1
CASSPRVGTEAFF
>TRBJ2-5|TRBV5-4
CASSSYREKETQYF
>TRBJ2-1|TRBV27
CASSYSPSGVTYNEQFF
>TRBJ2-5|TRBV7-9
CASSFVTGSQETQYF
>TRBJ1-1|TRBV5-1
CASSGYFTGGEAFF
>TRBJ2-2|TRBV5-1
CASSLEARGITGELFF
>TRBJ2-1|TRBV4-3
CASSQDLGGGVYNEQFF
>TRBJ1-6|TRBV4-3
CASSQDQGYNSPLHF
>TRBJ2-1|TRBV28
CASGNSVEQFF
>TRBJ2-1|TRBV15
CATSRDLAEPVF
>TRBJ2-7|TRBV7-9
CASSSDYEQYF
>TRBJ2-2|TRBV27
CASSPHLTTGELFF
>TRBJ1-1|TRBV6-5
CASSYPTQGNTEAFF
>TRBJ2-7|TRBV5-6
CASSLWTSGGYSYEQYF
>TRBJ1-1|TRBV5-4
CASSLGVGTGNTEAFF
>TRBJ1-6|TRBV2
CASSDYKNSPLHF
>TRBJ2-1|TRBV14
CASSLAGGQFF
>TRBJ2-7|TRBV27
CASSLGAGREQYF
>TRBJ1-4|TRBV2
CALGDRGLEKLFF
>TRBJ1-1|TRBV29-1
CSVMTENTEAFF
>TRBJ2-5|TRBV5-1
CASSLESGRGLVWETQYF
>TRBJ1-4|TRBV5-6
CASSLGDTPVGLFF
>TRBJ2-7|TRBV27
CASSSGGEQYF
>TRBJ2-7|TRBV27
CASSVSGRVDQYF
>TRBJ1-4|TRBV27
CASSPQGTSEKLFF
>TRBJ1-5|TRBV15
CATSRIGSNQPQHF